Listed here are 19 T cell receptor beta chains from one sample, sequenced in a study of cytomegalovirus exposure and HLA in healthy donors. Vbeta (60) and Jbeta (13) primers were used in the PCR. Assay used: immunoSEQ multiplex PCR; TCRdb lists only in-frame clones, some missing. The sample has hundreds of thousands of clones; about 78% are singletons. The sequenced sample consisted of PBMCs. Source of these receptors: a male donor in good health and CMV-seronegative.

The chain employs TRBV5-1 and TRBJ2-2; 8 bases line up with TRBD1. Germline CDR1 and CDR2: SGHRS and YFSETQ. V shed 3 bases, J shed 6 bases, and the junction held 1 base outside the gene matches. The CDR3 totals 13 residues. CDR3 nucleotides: TGCGCCAGCAGCTGGACAGGGTCCGGGGAGCTGTTTTTT. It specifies CASSWTGSGELFF.

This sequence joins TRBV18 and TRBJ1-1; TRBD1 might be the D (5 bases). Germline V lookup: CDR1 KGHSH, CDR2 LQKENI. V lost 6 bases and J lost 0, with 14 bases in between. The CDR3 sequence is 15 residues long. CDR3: CASSQQTGLNTEAFF. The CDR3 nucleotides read TGTGCCAGCTCGCAGCAAACAGGCTTGAACACTGAAGCTTTCTTT. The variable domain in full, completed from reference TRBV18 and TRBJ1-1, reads NAGVMQNPRHLVRRRGQEARLRCSPMKGHSHVYWYRQLPEEGLKFMVYLQKENIIDESGMPKERFSAEFPKEGPSILRIQQVVRGDSAAYFCASSQQTGLNTEAFFGQGTRLTVV.

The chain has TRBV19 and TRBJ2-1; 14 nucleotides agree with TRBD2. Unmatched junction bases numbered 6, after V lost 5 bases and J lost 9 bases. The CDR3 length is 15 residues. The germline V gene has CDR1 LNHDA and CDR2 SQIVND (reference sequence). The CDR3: CASSLPGLAGVEQFF. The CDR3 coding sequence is TGTGCCAGTAGTCTACCGGGACTAGCGGGAGTTGAGCAGTTCTTC.

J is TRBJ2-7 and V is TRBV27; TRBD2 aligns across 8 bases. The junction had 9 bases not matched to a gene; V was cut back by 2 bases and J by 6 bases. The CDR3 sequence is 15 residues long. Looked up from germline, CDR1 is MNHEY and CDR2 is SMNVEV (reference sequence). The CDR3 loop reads CASSLHDGGVSEQYF. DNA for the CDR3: TGTGCCAGCAGTTTACACGACGGGGGGGTCAGCGAGCAGTACTTC.

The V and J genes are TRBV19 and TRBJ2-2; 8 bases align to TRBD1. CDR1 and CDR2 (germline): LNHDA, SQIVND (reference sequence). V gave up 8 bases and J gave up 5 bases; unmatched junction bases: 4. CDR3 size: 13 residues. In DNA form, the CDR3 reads TGTGCCAGTGACAGGGGATGGACCGGGGAGCTGTTTTTT. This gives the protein CASDRGWTGELFF. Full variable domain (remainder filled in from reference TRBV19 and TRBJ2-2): DGGITQSPKYLFRKEGQNVTLSCEQNLNHDAMYWYRQDPGQGLRLIYYSQIVNDFQKGDIAEGYSVSREKKESFPLTVTSAQKNPTAFYLCASDRGWTGELFFGEGSRLTVL.

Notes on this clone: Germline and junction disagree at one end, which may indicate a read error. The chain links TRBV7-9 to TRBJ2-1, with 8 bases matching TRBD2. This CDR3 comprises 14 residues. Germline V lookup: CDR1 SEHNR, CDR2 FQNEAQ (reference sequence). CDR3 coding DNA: TGTTCCAGCAGCGCAAGCGGGGGCTACAATGAGCAGTTCTTC. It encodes CSSSASGGYNEQFF. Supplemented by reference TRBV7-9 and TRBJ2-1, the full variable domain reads DTGVSQNPRHKITKRGQNVTFRCDPISEHNRLYWYRQTLGQGPEFLTYFQNEAQLEKSRLLSDRFSAERPKGSFSTLEIQRTEQGDSAMYLCSSSASGGYNEQFFGPGTRLTVL.

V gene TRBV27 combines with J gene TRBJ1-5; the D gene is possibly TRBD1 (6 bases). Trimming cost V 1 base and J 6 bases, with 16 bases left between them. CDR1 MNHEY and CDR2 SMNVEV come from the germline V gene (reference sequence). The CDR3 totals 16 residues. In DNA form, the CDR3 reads TGTGCCAGCAGTTTATTTTCGACAGGCAGCGGTCAGCCCCAGCATTTT. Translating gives CASSLFSTGSGQPQHF.

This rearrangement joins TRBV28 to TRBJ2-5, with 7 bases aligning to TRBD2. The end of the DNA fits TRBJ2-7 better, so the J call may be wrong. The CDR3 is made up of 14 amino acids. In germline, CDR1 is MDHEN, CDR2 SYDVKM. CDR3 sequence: CASSFRNWGGEQYF. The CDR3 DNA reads TGTGCCAGCAGTTTTCGTAATTGGGGGGGCGAGCAGTACTTC.

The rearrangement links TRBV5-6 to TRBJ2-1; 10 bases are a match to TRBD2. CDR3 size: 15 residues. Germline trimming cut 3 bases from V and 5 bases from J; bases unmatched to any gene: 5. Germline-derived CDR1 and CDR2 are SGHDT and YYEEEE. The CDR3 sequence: CASSYTSGINNEQFF. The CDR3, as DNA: TGTGCCAGCAGCTACACTAGCGGGATTAACAATGAGCAGTTCTTC.

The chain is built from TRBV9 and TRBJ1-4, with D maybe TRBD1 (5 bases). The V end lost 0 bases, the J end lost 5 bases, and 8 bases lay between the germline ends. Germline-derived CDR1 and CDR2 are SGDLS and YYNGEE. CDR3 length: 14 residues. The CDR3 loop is CASSVAGYNEKLFF. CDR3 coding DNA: TGTGCCAGCAGCGTAGCAGGGTACAATGAAAAACTGTTTTTT. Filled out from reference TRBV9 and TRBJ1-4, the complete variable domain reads DSGVTQTPKHLITATGQRVTLRCSPRSGDLSVYWYQQSLDQGLQFLIQYYNGEERAKGNILERFSAQQFPDLHSELNLSSLELGDSALYFCASSVAGYNEKLFFGSGTQLSVL.

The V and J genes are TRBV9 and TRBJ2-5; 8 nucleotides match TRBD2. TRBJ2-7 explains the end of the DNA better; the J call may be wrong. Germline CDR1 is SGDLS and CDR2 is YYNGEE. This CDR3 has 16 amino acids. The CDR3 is CASSPRSHSGDLEQYF. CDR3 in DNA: TGTGCCAGCAGCCCCCGTTCCCATAGCGGGGACCTCGAGCAGTACTTC.

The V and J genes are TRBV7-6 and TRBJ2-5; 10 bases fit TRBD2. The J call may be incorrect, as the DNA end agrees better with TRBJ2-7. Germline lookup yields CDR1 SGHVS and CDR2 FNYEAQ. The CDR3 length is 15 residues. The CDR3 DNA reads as TGTGCCAGCAGCCCCCGGACTAGCGGCCCCTACGAGCAGTACTTC. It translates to CASSPRTSGPYEQYF.

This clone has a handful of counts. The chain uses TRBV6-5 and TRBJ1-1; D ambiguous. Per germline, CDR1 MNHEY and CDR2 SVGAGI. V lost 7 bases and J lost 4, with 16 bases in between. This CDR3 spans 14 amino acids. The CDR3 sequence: CASIPRGRATEAFF. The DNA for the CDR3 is TGTGCCAGCATCCCACGGGGTAGGGCCACTGAAGCTTTCTTT.

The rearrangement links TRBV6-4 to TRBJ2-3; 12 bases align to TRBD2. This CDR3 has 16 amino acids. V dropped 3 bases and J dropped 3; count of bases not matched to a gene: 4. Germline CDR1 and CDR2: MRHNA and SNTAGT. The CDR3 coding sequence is TGTGCCAGCAGTGATCAAGGGACTAGCGGGACAGATACGCAGTATTTT. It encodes CASSDQGTSGTDTQYF.

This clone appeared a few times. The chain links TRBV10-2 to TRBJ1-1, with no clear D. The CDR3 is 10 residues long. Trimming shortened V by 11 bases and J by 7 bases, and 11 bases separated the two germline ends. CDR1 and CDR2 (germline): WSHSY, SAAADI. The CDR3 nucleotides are TGCGCCCCGAGGGCAGGTGAAGCTTTCTTT. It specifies CAPRAGEAFF.

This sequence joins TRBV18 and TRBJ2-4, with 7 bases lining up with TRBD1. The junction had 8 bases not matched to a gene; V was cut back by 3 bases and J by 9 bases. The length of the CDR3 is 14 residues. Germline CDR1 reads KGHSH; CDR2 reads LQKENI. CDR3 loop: CASSPQPGQSIQYF. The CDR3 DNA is TGTGCCAGCTCACCCCAACCGGGACAGAGCATTCAGTACTTC.

The CDR3 loop is CASSVGYAEQYF. CDR3 DNA: TGTGCCAGCAGTGTGGGCTACGCCGAGCAGTACTTC. V and J are TRBV5-4 and TRBJ2-7; D not resolved. Germline V gene lookup returns CDR1 SGHNT and CDR2 YYREEE (reference sequence). Trimming took 5 bases from V and 6 from J, leaving 12 bases between them. The CDR3 is made up of 12 amino acids.

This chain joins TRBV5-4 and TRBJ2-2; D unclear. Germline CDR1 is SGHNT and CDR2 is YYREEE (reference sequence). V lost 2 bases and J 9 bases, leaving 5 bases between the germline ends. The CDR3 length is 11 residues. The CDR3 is CASSFNRELFF. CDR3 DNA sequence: TGTGCCAGCAGCTTTAACAGGGAGCTGTTTTTT.

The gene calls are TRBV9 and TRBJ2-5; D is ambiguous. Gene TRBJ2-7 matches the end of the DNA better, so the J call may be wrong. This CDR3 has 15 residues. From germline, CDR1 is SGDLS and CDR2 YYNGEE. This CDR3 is CASSVGSVSPYEQYF. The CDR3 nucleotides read TGTGCCAGCAGCGTAGGGTCGGTGTCCCCCTACGAGCAGTACTTC.